This T cell receptor (beta chain) was identified in a study of beta chain features in type 1 diabetes. After removal of 6 bases from V and 6 bases from J, the junction contained 7 bases not matched to a gene. The CDR3 consists of 14 residues. Germline loops: CDR1 MDHEN, CDR2 SYDVKM. Notes on this clone: What it recognizes is unknown.

The sequenced template was cDNA made from the entire isolated RNA. Using immunoSEQ multiplex PCR, the repertoire was profiled, and TCRdb retains in-frame clones only, with some absent. The table has around 710,000 clones, around 12% seen once; the top ten hold more than 0.09%. Broader study findings: Patients' naive, central memory and Treg TCRB repertoires seemed closer to one another than those of healthy donors. Fewer junction insertions and more nucleotide deletions appeared in type 1 diabetes patients. Amplification by PCR could prefer shorter templates, with the same effect in patients and controls. TCRB CDR3s from Type 1 diabetes patients were moderately but significantly shorter in all four CD4+ subsets.

Sequencing was performed on naive CD4+ T cells from blood. The chain employs TRBV28 and TRBJ1-5, with 8 bases that match TRBD1. The TCR comes from a man aged 25-45 years with type 1 diabetes. The CDR3 reads CASREGQGAQPQHF. CDR3 DNA sequence: TGTGCCAGCAGGGAAGGACAGGGCGCTCAGCCCCAGCATTTT.